A selection of T cell receptor beta chains follows, all from one sample in a study of blood T cell repertoires in COVID-19. Libraries were prepared by immunoSEQ multiplex PCR; TCRdb keeps only in-frame clonotypes and omits some of them. Here the sample spans a few hundred thousand clones, 75% to 90% being singletons. Sequenced sample: peripheral blood. Every receptor here comes from a woman in her seventies with COVID-19, enrolled during active disease. The CDR3 runs from the conserved cysteine through the conserved F or W. Each record gives: V gene, clone size, J gene, D gene, CDR3 protein, CDR3 DNA. A D gene is named only where the DNA matches it firmly. Clone size is shown for a subset of rows, as once, few, many or a class of expanded clone.

v_gene: TRBV24-1; abundance: once; j_gene: TRBJ2-3; d_gene: TRBD1; CDR3aa: CATSDFRGPDTQYF; CDR3nt: TGTGCCACCAGTGATTTCAGGGGGCCAGATACGCAGTATTTT
v_gene: TRBV28; abundance: .; j_gene: TRBJ1-1; d_gene: .; CDR3aa: CASSRELRGNTEAFF; CDR3nt: TGTGCCAGCAGTCGTGAGCTAAGGGGGAACACTGAAGCTTTCTTT
v_gene: TRBV7-2; abundance: .; j_gene: TRBJ2-2; d_gene: TRBD2; CDR3aa: CASSLQAGGNTGELFF; CDR3nt: TGTGCCAGCAGCTTACAAGCGGGGGGGAACACCGGGGAGCTGTTTTTT
v_gene: TRBV5-1; abundance: .; j_gene: TRBJ2-2; d_gene: .; CDR3aa: CASSTQQVSGELFF; CDR3nt: TGCGCCAGCAGCACCCAACAGGTGTCCGGGGAGCTGTTTTTT
v_gene: TRBV27; abundance: .; j_gene: TRBJ2-7; d_gene: TRBD1; CDR3aa: CASSFTGGASYEQYF; CDR3nt: TGTGCCAGCAGTTTTACAGGGGGCGCCTCCTACGAGCAGTACTTC
v_gene: TRBV18; abundance: few; j_gene: TRBJ1-2; d_gene: .; CDR3aa: CASSPGGNYGYTF; CDR3nt: TGTGCCAGCTCACCGGGGGGTAACTATGGCTACACCTTC
v_gene: TRBV5-1; abundance: .; j_gene: TRBJ2-5; d_gene: TRBD1; CDR3aa: CASSLGGTGGRETQYF; CDR3nt: TGCGCCAGCAGCTTGGGCGGGACAGGGGGCAGAGAGACCCAGTACTTC
v_gene: TRBV4-1; abundance: .; j_gene: TRBJ2-1; d_gene: .; CDR3aa: CASSQDLNGGWGEQFF; CDR3nt: TGCGCCAGCAGCCAAGATCTCAACGGGGGATGGGGTGAGCAGTTCTTC
v_gene: TRBV7-9; abundance: .; j_gene: TRBJ2-7; d_gene: TRBD1; CDR3aa: CASSDDRGLYEQYF; CDR3nt: TGTGCCAGCAGCGACGACAGGGGGCTCTACGAGCAGTACTTC
v_gene: TRBV12-3/TRBV12-4; abundance: few; j_gene: TRBJ2-2; d_gene: .; CDR3aa: CASSLTEERELFF; CDR3nt: TGTGCCAGCAGTTTAACGGAGGAGCGGGAGCTGTTTTTT
v_gene: TRBV2; abundance: .; j_gene: TRBJ1-1; d_gene: TRBD1; CDR3aa: CASQGTGPEAFF; CDR3nt: TGTGCCAGCCAAGGGACAGGGCCTGAAGCTTTCTTT
v_gene: TRBV24-1; abundance: .; j_gene: TRBJ2-2; d_gene: .; CDR3aa: CATSETGFDGELFF; CDR3nt: TGTGCCACCAGTGAGACGGGGTTCGACGGGGAGCTGTTTTTT
v_gene: TRBV10-3; abundance: .; j_gene: TRBJ2-7; d_gene: TRBD1; CDR3aa: CAISAQGGPYEQYF; CDR3nt: TGTGCCATCAGTGCACAGGGGGGCCCCTACGAGCAGTACTTC
v_gene: TRBV3-1/TRBV3-2; abundance: .; j_gene: TRBJ1-2; d_gene: .; CDR3aa: CASSQPTGRYGYTF; CDR3nt: TGTGCCAGCAGCCAACCTACAGGGAGATATGGCTACACCTTC
v_gene: TRBV2; abundance: once; j_gene: TRBJ1-3; d_gene: .; CDR3aa: CASSEGTSSSGNTIYF; CDR3nt: TGTGCCAGCAGTGAAGGGACATCCAGCTCTGGAAACACCATATATTTT
v_gene: TRBV12-5; abundance: .; j_gene: TRBJ2-2; d_gene: .; CDR3aa: CASGLVLSVGAGELFF; CDR3nt: TGTGCTAGTGGTTTGGTACTGTCAGTCGGGGCCGGGGAGCTGTTTTTT
v_gene: TRBV7-3; abundance: .; j_gene: TRBJ2-1; d_gene: TRBD2; CDR3aa: CASSFSGGTYNEQFF; CDR3nt: TGTGCCAGCAGCTTTAGCGGGGGAACCTACAATGAGCAGTTCTTC
v_gene: TRBV3-1/TRBV3-2; abundance: .; j_gene: TRBJ2-7; d_gene: .; CDR3aa: CASSQNGGLSYEQYF; CDR3nt: TGTGCCAGCAGCCAAAACGGGGGGCTCTCCTACGAGCAGTACTTC
v_gene: TRBV7-3; abundance: .; j_gene: TRBJ2-7; d_gene: .; CDR3aa: CASSLYGGPYEQYF; CDR3nt: TGTGCCAGCAGCTTATACGGCGGGCCTTACGAGCAGTACTTC
v_gene: TRBV30; abundance: .; j_gene: TRBJ2-7; d_gene: TRBD2; CDR3aa: CAWSSGTLYEQYF; CDR3nt: TGTGCCTGGAGTAGCGGGACCCTCTACGAGCAGTACTTC
v_gene: TRBV5-6; abundance: .; j_gene: TRBJ2-1; d_gene: .; CDR3aa: CASSLSGLYTNEQFF; CDR3nt: TGTGCCAGCAGCTTGAGCGGACTGTACACCAATGAGCAGTTCTTC
v_gene: TRBV19; abundance: .; j_gene: TRBJ1-3; d_gene: .; CDR3aa: CASSTRTDSSGNTIYF; CDR3nt: TGTGCCAGTAGTACCAGGACAGATTCCTCTGGAAACACCATATATTTT
v_gene: TRBV29-1; abundance: .; j_gene: TRBJ1-2; d_gene: .; CDR3aa: CSVVTGQGYGYTF; CDR3nt: TGCAGCGTTGTAACAGGGCAAGGCTATGGCTACACCTTC
v_gene: TRBV6-5; abundance: .; j_gene: TRBJ1-1; d_gene: TRBD1; CDR3aa: CASSYWGDRPTEAFF; CDR3nt: TGTGCCAGCAGTTACTGGGGGGACAGACCCACTGAAGCTTTCTTT
v_gene: TRBV7-8; abundance: once; j_gene: TRBJ2-7; d_gene: .; CDR3aa: CASSFRDSLSAPSYEQYF; CDR3nt: TGTGCCAGCAGCTTCAGGGACTCCCTTTCTGCTCCATCCTACGAGCAGTACTTC